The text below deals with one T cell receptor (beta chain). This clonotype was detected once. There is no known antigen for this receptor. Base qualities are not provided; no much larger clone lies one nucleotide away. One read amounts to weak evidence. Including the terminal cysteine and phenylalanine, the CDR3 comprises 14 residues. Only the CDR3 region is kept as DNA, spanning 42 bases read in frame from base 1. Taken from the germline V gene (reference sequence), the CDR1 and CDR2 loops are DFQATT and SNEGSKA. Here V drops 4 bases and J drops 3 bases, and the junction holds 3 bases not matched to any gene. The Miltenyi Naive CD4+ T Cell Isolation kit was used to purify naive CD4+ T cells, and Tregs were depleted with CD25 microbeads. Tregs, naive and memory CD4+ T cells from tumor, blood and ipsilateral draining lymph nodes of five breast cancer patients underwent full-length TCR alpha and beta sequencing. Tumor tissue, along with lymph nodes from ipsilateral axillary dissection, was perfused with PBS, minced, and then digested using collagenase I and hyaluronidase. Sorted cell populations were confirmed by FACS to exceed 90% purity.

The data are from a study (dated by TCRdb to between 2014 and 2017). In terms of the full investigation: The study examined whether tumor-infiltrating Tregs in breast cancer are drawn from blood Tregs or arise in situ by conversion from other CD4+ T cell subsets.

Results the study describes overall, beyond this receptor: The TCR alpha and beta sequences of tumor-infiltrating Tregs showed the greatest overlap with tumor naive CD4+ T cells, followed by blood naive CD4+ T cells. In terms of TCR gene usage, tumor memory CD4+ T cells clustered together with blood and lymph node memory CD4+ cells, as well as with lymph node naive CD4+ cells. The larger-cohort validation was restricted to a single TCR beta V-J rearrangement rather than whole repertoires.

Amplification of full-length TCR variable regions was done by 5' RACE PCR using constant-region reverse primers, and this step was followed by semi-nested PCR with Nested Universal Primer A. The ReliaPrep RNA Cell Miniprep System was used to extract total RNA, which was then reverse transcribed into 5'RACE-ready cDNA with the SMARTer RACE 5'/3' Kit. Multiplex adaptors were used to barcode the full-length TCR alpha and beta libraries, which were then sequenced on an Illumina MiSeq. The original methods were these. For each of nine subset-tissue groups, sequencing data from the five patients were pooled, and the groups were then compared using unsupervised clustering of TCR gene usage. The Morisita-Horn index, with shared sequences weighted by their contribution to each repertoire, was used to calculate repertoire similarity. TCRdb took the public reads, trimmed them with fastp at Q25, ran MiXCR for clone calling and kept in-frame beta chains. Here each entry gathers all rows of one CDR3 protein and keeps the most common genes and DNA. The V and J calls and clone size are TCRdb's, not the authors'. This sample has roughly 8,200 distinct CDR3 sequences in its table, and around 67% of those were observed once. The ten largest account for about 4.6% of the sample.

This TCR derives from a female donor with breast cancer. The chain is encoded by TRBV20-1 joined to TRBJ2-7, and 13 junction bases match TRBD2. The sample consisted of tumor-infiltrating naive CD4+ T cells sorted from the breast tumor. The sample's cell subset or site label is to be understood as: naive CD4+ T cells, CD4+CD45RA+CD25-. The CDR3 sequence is CSATGLAGIYEQYF. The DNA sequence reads TGCAGTGCTACGGGACTAGCGGGGATCTACGAGCAGTACTTC.